This TCR beta chain came from a study of blood T cell repertoires in COVID-19. The wider study: COVID-19 samples, acute and convalescent, were from the United States, Italy and Spain. The cDNA or gDNA used as material had been derived from T cells, B-cell-depleted T cells, or PBMCs.

The CDR3 sequence is 16 residues long. V dropped 6 bases and J dropped 1; count of bases not matched to a gene: 9. The V gene's germline CDR1 is MDHEN and CDR2 SYDVKM. Original handling: Reference gene primer amplification in the assay estimated nucleated cell counts. Profiling relied on immunoSEQ multiplex PCR, and the TCRdb table lists in-frame clones only, not all of them. The DNA was the basis for D and trimming; V, J and clone size are from that table. The table records some 150,000 clones, 75% to 85% of them present only once. This receptor was obtained from a woman aged 50 to 60 with acute or convalescent COVID-19. The chain couples TRBV28 to TRBJ1-1; 9 bases match TRBD1. Input material: peripheral blood. The CDR3 sequence is CASRETGGAENTEAFF. The DNA for the CDR3 is TGTGCCAGCAGGGAAACAGGGGGCGCTGAGAACACTGAAGCTTTCTTT.